What follows are 15 T cell receptor beta chains derived from one specimen sequenced in a study of T-cell memory formation after mild COVID-19 (dated by TCRdb to the early 2020s). Libraries were prepared through 5' RACE. Sequenced using an Illumina NovaSeq 6000. TCRdb applied fastp at Q25 and MiXCR to the public reads, then kept only in-frame beta chains. Under each unique CDR3 protein, matching rows form one entry showing the most common genes and DNA. The sample includes roughly 170,000 distinct CDR3 sequences, with about a fifth observed a single time. About 21% of the sample rests with the top ten. Input material: PBMCs or a T cell subset sorted from them (not recorded which). These TCRs come from an adult woman who had mild COVID-19 (a few samples of this study predate the infection). The sample titles of this study are shuffled in the database, so cell type and time point are left out; the donor was told from shared clones.

The chain couples TRBV1 to TRBJ1-5; TRBD1 is taken as the D call from the table, unchecked against the DNA. TRBV1 is labeled a pseudogene. The CDR3 is 15 amino acids. The CDR3 DNA follows: TGCACCAGCAGCCTGGGGACAGGGGGTTGCCAGCCCCAGCATTTT. Amino acids: CTSSLGTGGCQPQHF.

This clonotype occurred a few times. The chain has TRBV5-1 and TRBJ1-2; D perhaps matches TRBD1 (5 bases). V lost 3 bases and J 2 bases, leaving 17 bases between the germline ends. Germline values: CDR1 SGHRS, CDR2 YFSETQ. CDR3 length: 16 residues. CDR3 sequence: CASSSRDHFGNYGYTF. CDR3 bases: TGCGCCAGCAGCTCCCGGGACCACTTCGGAAACTATGGCTACACCTTC.

The chain joins TRBV18 to TRBJ2-7; 9 positions agree with TRBD1. Germline V lookup: CDR1 KGHSH, CDR2 LQKENI. CDR3 size: 18 residues. The V segment lost 3 bases and the J segment 4 bases; nucleotides outside the gene matches: 16. The CDR3 coding sequence is TGTGCCAGCTCACCCCCCCCCATCCGGACAGGGGACCCTTACGAGCAGTACTTC. Its protein product is CASSPPPIRTGDPYEQYF.

This clonotype has a handful of counts. This chain joins TRBV7-2 and TRBJ1-5, with unresolved D. CDR3 length: 15 amino acids. The germline V gene encodes CDR1 SGHTA and CDR2 FQGNSA. Trimming took 1 base from V and 0 from J, leaving 7 bases between them. The CDR3 is CASSLEEYSNQPQHF. The CDR3 DNA reads as TGTGCCAGCAGCTTAGAAGAGTATAGCAATCAGCCCCAGCATTTT. The variable domain in full, completed from reference TRBV7-2 and TRBJ1-5, reads GAGVSQSPSNKVTEKGKDVELRCDPISGHTALYWYRQSLGQGLEFLIYFQGNSAPDKSGLPSDRFSAERTGGSVSTLTIQRTQQEDSAVYLCASSLEEYSNQPQHFGDGTRLSIL.

This clonotype was counted a few times. This chain's CDR3 is CASSFPDGSRGYNEQFF. DNA of the CDR3: TGTGCCAGCAGTTTCCCGGACGGATCGCGGGGATACAATGAGCAGTTCTTC. The chain links TRBV12-3 or TRBV12-4 to TRBJ2-1; D might be TRBD2 (6 bases). The CDR3 spans 17 residues. Deletions cut 3 bases from V and 4 bases from J, with 19 bases between.

This chain links TRBV5-4 with TRBJ2-2; 9 nucleotides line up with TRBD2. This CDR3 has 14 amino acids. Trimming took 7 bases from V and 5 from J; bases not matched to a gene: 6. Looked up from germline, CDR1 is SGHNT and CDR2 is YYREEE (reference sequence). CDR3 DNA: TGTGCCAGCGGGCTAGCGGGATATACCGGGGAGCTGTTTTTT. Its protein is CASGLAGYTGELFF.

The rearrangement uses TRBV12-1 and TRBJ2-7; the listed D gene, TRBD1, was not tested against the DNA. TRBV12-1 is an annotated pseudogene. The length of the CDR3 is 15 residues. As DNA, the CDR3 is TGTGCCAGCAGCTGCCTAGGGGGCCGACCCTACGAGCAGTACTTC. Its protein product is CASSCLGGRPYEQYF.

Written as DNA, the CDR3 is TGCGCCAGCAGCCAAGGCCAGGGATCCTCCTACAATGAGCAGTTCTTC. It translates to CASSQGQGSSYNEQFF. V usage is TRBV4-1 and J usage is TRBJ2-1; D is possibly TRBD1 (5 bases). The CDR3 is made up of 16 amino acids. Trimming cost V 1 base and J 0 bases, with 10 bases left between them. Germline V gene sequence: CDR1 MGHRA, CDR2 YSYEKL.

The V gene is TRBV9, the J gene TRBJ2-7; tentatively, D is TRBD2 (7 bases). CDR3 size: 14 residues. Per the germline V gene, CDR1 is SGDLS and CDR2 is YYNGEE. Trimming pared 0 bases from V and 6 bases from J, leaving 13 bases between. The CDR3 DNA reads as TGTGCCAGCAGCGTAGAGTACCGGGGGGCCGAGCAGTACTTC. This codes for CASSVEYRGAEQYF.

Written as DNA, the CDR3 is TGTGCCAGCAGGACCCAGGGCTACGAGCAGTACTTC. It yields the protein CASRTQGYEQYF. The J gene is TRBJ2-7, the V gene TRBV12-3 or TRBV12-4; possible D gene TRBD1, 5 bases. The germline V and J ends were trimmed by 6 bases and 3 bases, with 9 bases remaining between them. This CDR3 contains 12 residues.

To note about this clonotype: One end of the junction does not line up with germline, which may come from a read error. This rearrangement joins TRBV5-1 to TRBJ2-7; D is possibly TRBD1 (7 bases). CDR1 is SGHRS, CDR2 YFSETQ, per germline. The CDR3 sequence is 16 residues long. CDR3 coding DNA: TGCGCCAGCAGCTTGGCCCCTACAGGGGTGGACTACGAGAAGTACTTC. Its protein product is CASSLAPTGVDYEKYF.

This chain links TRBV4-1 with TRBJ2-7; D remains unclear. Trimming pared 10 bases from V and 0 bases from J, leaving 10 bases between. This CDR3 is built from 12 residues. Germline V gene data show CDR1 as MGHRA and CDR2 as YSYEKL. The CDR3 DNA reads as TGCGCCACCGCGGCTAACTCCTACGAGCAGTACTTC. Translated, it gives CATAANSYEQYF.

This chain uses TRBV9 with TRBJ2-3; 7 bases agree with TRBD2. Germline V gene sequence: CDR1 SGDLS, CDR2 YYNGEE. This CDR3 spans 18 amino acids. Losses at the gene ends were 0 bases for V and 0 bases for J; bases not matched to a gene: 10. The CDR3 DNA reads as TGTGCCAGCAGCGTAGCCCCGCTGGGGGGGAGGAGCACAGATACGCAGTATTTT. Translation: CASSVAPLGGRSTDTQYF.

This clonotype was found a few times. The V call is TRBV6-5, the J call TRBJ1-1; D is unresolved. The V and J ends lost 2 bases and 1 base respectively, with 14 bases between them. The CDR3 is 16 residues long. Germline CDR1 is MNHEY and CDR2 is SVGAGI. CDR3 protein: CASSYQSGNRNTEAFF. The DNA of the CDR3 is TGTGCCAGCAGTTACCAGTCGGGGAACCGGAACACTGAAGCTTTCTTT.

This clonotype came up a few times. The V and J genes are TRBV7-7 and TRBJ1-1; D possibly corresponds to TRBD1 (5 bases). The CDR3 is made up of 14 amino acids. CDR1 and CDR2 from the germline V gene are SSHAT and FNYEAQ (reference sequence). Deletions cut 2 bases from V and 3 bases from J, with 10 bases between. CDR3 in amino acids: CASSLKVGDTEAFF. The CDR3, as DNA: TGTGCCAGCAGCTTAAAGGTGGGGGACACTGAAGCTTTCTTT.